The entry below gives a single T cell receptor (beta chain) sequence along with its context. The target antigen is unknown. This sample holds PBMCs from around 9.9 ml fresh peripheral blood. This specimen comes from a study of T cells in Graves' hyperthyroidism and ophthalmopathy. Study-wide results and limits: Separating ophthalmopathy from stable hyperthyroidism was achieved by a 13 V-J model. Ophthalmopathy onset followed model prediction by a median around 6.9 months.

The CDR3 contains 15 residues. Per the germline V gene, CDR1 is LNHDA and CDR2 is SQIVND (reference sequence). V lost 3 bases to trimming and J lost 4 bases; unmatched junction nucleotides: 8. The CDR3 regions of TCR beta were amplified from RNA transcripts. Researchers ran a first-round RT-PCR on the TCR CDR3 using the HTBI primer set. TCRdb itself ran the multiplex PCR reads through MiXCR, one entry per CDR3 protein. The sample includes approximately 520,000 distinct CDR3 sequences, around 24% of them seen just once. Input material: blood. The origin of this receptor is a woman in her thirties with Graves' ophthalmopathy. The chain joins TRBV19 to TRBJ2-7, with 8 nucleotides matching TRBD1. In nucleotides, the CDR3 is TGTGCCAGTAGTATGAGCGACAGGGGAAGATACGAGCAGTACTTC. As protein: CASSMSDRGRYEQYF. Variable domain in full (rest from reference TRBV19 and TRBJ2-7): DGGITQSPKYLFRKEGQNVTLSCEQNLNHDAMYWYRQDPGQGLRLIYYSQIVNDFQKGDIAEGYSVSREKKESFPLTVTSAQKNPTAFYLCASSMSDRGRYEQYFGPGTRLTVT.